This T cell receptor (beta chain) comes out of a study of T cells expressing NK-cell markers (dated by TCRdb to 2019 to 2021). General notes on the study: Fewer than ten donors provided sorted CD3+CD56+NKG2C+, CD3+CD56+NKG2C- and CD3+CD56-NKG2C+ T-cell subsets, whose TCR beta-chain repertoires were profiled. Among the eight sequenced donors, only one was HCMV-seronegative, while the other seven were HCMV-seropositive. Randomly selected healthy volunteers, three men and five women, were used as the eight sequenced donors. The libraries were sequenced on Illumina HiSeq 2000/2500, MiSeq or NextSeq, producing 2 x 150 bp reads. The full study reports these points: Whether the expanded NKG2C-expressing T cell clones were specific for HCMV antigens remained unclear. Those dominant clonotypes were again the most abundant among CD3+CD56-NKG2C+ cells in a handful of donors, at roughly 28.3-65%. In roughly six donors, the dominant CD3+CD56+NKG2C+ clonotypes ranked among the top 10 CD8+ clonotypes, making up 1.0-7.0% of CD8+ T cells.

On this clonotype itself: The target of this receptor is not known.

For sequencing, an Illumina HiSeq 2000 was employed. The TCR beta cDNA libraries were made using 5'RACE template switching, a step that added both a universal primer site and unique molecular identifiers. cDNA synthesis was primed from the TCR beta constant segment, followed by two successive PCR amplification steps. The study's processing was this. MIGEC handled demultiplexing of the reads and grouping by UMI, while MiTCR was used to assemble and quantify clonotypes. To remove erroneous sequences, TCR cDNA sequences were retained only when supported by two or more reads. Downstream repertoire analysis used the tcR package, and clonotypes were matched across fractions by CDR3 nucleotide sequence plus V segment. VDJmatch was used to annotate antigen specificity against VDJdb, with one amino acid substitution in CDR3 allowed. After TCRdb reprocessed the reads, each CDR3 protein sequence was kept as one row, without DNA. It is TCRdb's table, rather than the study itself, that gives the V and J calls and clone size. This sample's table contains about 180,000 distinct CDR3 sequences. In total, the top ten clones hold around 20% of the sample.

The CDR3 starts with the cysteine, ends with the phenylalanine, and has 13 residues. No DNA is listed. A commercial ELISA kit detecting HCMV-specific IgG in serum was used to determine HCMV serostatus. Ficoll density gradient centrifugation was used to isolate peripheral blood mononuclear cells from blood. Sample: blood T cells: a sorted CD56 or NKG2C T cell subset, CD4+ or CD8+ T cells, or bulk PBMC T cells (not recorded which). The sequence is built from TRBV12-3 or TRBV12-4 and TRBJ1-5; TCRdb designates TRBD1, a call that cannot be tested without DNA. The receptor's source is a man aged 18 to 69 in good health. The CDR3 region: CASSNDRGQPQHF.